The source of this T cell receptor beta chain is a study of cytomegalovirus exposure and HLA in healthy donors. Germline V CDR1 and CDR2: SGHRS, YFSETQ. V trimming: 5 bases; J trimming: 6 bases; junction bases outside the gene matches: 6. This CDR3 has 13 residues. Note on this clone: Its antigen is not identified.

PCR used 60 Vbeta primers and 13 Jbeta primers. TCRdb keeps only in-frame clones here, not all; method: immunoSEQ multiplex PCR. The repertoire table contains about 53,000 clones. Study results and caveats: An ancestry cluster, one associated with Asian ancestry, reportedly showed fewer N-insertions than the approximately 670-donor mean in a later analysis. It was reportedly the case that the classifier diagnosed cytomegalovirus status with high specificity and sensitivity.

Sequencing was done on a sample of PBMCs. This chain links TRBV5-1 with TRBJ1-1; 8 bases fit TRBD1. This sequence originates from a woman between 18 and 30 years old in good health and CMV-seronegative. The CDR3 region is CASSSDRGAEAFF. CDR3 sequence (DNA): TGCGCCAGCAGTTCCGACAGGGGCGCTGAAGCTTTCTTT.